The present T cell receptor beta chain was sequenced within a study of tumor-infiltrating lymphocytes in primary liver carcinoma. Making TCR beta cDNA involved approximately 0.5 ug total RNA and a constant-region primer. For TCR beta, libraries were produced by three nested multiplex PCR rounds using slightly modified ARM-PCR. The two initial PCR rounds, approximately 10 cycles each, used TRBV1-TRBV30 forward and C-beta reverse primers. TCRdb ran MiXCR on the multiplex PCR reads and lists one entry per CDR3 protein. The table records about 120,000 distinct CDR3 sequences, approximately 70% of them present only once. This CDR3 region has 13 residues. Per germline, CDR1 SGHAT and CDR2 FQDESV (reference sequence). DNA and RNA were both co-extracted from 20-30 mg of bulk tissue that had not been sorted. Primary liver carcinoma in the patients was surgically resected. The proportion of viable tumor cells exceeded 85% in every tumor sample.

Of note for this clonotype: One end of the junction fails to match germline, which may point to a read error.

Input material: liver tumor tissue from sampling region 1. Sample subset: tumor region T1, superior pole. This TCR was sampled from a woman aged 55-70 years with primary liver carcinoma and hepatitis B virus infection. The J gene is TRBJ1-6, the V gene TRBV11-1, with a weak D call TRBD1 (5 bases). This chain's CDR3 is CVSSRLGGSSLHF. The CDR3 DNA is TGTGTCAGCAGCCGACTTGGGGGTTCATCCCTCCACTTT.